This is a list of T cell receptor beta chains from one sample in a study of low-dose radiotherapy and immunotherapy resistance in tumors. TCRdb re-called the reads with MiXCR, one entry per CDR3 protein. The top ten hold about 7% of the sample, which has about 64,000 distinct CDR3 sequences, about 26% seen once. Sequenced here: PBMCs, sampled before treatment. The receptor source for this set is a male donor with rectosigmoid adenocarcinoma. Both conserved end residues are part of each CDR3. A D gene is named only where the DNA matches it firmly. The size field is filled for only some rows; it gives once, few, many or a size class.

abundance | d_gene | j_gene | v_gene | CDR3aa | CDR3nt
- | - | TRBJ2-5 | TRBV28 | CASSDRPKETQYF | TGTGCCAGCAGCGATCGGCCCAAAGAGACCCAGTACTTC
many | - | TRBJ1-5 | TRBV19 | CASSTPYEFSNQPQHF | TGTGCCAGTAGTACCCCATACGAGTTCAGCAATCAGCCCCAGCATTTT
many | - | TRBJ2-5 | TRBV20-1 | CSARESTGETQYF | TGCAGTGCTAGAGAGTCAACCGGGGAGACCCAGTACTTC
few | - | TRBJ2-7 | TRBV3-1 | CASSPSALSAYEQYF | TGTGCCAGCAGCCCAAGCGCGCTGTCGGCCTACGAGCAGTACTTC
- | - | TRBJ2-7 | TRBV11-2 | CASSSLWGYEQYF | TGTGCCAGCAGCTCACTTTGGGGCTACGAGCAGTACTTC
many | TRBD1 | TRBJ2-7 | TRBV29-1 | CSVRDRVDEQYF | TGCAGCGTGCGGGACAGGGTGGACGAGCAGTACTTC
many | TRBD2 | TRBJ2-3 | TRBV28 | CASSLPQTSGLGDTQYF | TGTGCCAGCAGTTTACCTCAGACTAGCGGCCTCGGGGATACGCAGTATTTT
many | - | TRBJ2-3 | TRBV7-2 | CASSASRGTDTQYF | TGTGCCAGCAGCGCCTCCAGGGGCACAGATACGCAGTATTTT
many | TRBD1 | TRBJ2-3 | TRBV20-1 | CSALQGVTDTQYF | TGCAGTGCCCTACAGGGGGTCACAGATACGCAGTATTTT
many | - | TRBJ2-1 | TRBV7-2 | CASSLVYGDEQFF | TGTGCCAGCAGCTTAGTTTACGGGGATGAGCAGTTCTTC
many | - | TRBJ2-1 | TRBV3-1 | CASSQESGARFF | TGTGCCAGCAGCCAAGAGTCCGGGGCCAGATTCTTC
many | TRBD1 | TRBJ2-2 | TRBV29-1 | CSRNGTALYFLNTGELFF | TGCAGCAGAAACGGGACAGCTCTTTATTTCCTCAACACCGGGGAGCTGTTTTTT
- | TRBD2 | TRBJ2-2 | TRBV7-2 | CASSLATSGNGGELFF | TGTGCCAGCAGCTTGGCAACTAGCGGGAATGGCGGGGAGCTGTTTTTT
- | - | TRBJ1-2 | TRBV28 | CASSLRYGYTF | TGTGCCAGCAGCCTCCGCTATGGCTACACCTTC
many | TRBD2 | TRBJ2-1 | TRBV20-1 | CSANGLAAGYNEQFF | TGCAGTGCTAACGGACTAGCGGCGGGCTACAATGAGCAGTTCTTC
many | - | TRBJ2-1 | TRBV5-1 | CASTLADEQFF | TGCGCCAGCACCCTCGCCGATGAGCAGTTCTTC
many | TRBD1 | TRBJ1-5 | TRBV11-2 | CASSLAGQGQLPQHF | TGTGCCAGCAGCTTAGCAGGACAGGGGCAGCTGCCCCAGCATTTT
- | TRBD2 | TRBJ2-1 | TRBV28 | CASSLLPARVAGAPYNEQFF | TGTGCCAGCAGTTTACTGCCGGCCAGGGTAGCGGGAGCACCCTACAATGAGCAGTTCTTC
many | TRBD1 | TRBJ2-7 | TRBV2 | CAVLPDRGSYEQYF | TGTGCCGTCCTCCCGGACAGGGGGTCCTACGAGCAGTACTTC
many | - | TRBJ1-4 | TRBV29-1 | CSVGEHRTGEKLFF | TGCAGCGTGGGTGAACATAGAACCGGGGAAAAACTGTTTTTT
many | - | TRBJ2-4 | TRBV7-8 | CASSLYRNIQYF | TGTGCCAGCAGCTTATACAGAAACATTCAGTACTTC
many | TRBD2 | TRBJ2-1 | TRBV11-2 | CASSSTTTSGGVIGEQFF | TGTGCCAGCAGCTCGACCACGACTAGCGGGGGGGTGATTGGTGAGCAGTTCTTC
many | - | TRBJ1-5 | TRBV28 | CASSVQPRAPQHF | TGTGCCAGCAGTGTCCAGCCCCGCGCGCCCCAGCATTTT
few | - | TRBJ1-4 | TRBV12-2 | CASRSRGLKNCFF | -
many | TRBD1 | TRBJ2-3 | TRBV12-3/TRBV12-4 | CASRLQTGASTDTQYF | TGTGCCAGCAGACTCCAGACAGGGGCCAGCACAGATACGCAGTATTTT
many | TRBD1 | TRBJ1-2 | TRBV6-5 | CASRADRVRGYTF | TGTGCCAGCAGGGCCGACAGGGTCAGAGGCTACACCTTC
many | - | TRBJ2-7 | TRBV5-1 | CASSPQTGNEQYF | TGCGCCAGCAGCCCCCAGACCGGGAACGAGCAGTACTTC
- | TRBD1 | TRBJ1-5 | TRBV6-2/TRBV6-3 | CASSTGTGEQPQHF | TGTGCCAGCAGTACAGGGACAGGGGAACAGCCCCAGCATTTT
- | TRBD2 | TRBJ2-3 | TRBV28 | CATRASGQAGGTDTQYF | TGTGCCACCCGGGCTAGCGGCCAAGCCGGCGGAACAGATACGCAGTATTTT
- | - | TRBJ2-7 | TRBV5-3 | CASSLWIGGTYEQYF | TGTGCCAGCAGCTTGTGGATCGGCGGGACCTACGAGCAGTACTTC
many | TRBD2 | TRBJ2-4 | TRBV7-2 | CASSLVAGGGIQYF | TGTGCCAGCAGCTTAGTGGCGGGAGGGGGCATTCAGTACTTC
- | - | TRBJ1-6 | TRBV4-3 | CASSQDLWEANSPLHF | TGCGCCAGCAGCCAAGATTTGTGGGAAGCAAATTCACCCCTCCACTTT
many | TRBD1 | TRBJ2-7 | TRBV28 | CASSLYGTGREKQYF | TGTGCCAGCAGTTTATACGGGACAGGGCGTGAAAAGCAGTACTTC